The 8 T cell receptor beta chains in this list originate from one sample, sequenced in a study of cytomegalovirus exposure and HLA in healthy donors (dated by TCRdb to the late 2010s). Library prep was done by the immunoSEQ multiplex PCR assay. For the multiplex PCR, a mixture combining 60 forward primers for TCR Vbeta segments and 13 reverse primers for TCR Jbeta segments was used. TCRdb carries this immuneACCESS record with in-frame sequences only. Its versions omit some clonotypes, under half of them owing to an unresolved V gene in the studies checked, with the rest unexplained. The sample table holds 89,000 or so clones, of which about 77% were seen once. The top ten clones comprise 4% to 5% of the sample. The material sequenced was PBMCs. These receptors came from a man aged 55 to 69 in good health and CMV-seronegative.

This chain connects TRBV6-6 to TRBJ1-5; D uncertain. V was pared by 5 bases and J by 2 bases, with 13 bases between. The CDR3 has 15 residues. Germline V gene sequence: CDR1 MNHNY, CDR2 SVGAGI (reference sequence). The CDR3 region has the DNA TGTGCCAGCAGTCTCCCCGAGGTACGCAATCAGCCCCAGCATTTT. Its translation: CASSLPEVRNQPQHF.

V and J are TRBV30 and TRBJ2-1; a weak D match, TRBD1 (5 bases). Germline V CDR1 and CDR2: GTSNPN, SVGIG (reference sequence). Between the trimmed V and J ends, which lost 0 bases and 7 bases, there was a span of 7 bases. This CDR3 is 12 amino acids long. The CDR3 sequence is CAWSVKGNEQFF. As DNA, the CDR3 is TGTGCCTGGAGTGTAAAGGGGAATGAGCAGTTCTTC.

The V and J genes are TRBV7-6 and TRBJ1-2; weak D call: TRBD1 (5 bases). Trimming took 4 bases from V and 3 from J, leaving 15 bases between them. Germline V lookup: CDR1 SGHVS, CDR2 FNYEAQ. The length of the CDR3 is 15 residues. The DNA of the CDR3 is TGTGCCAGCAGCTACACCTCGGGGGGTGACTATGGCTACACCTTC. This codes for CASSYTSGGDYGYTF. Based on the CDR3 plus reference TRBV7-6 and TRBJ1-2, the full variable domain is GAGVSQSPRYKVTKRGQDVALRCDPISGHVSLYWYRQALGQGPEFLTYFNYEAQQDKSGLPNDRFSAERPEGSISTLTIQRTEQRDSAMYRCASSYTSGGDYGYTFGSGTRLTVV.

The genes are TRBV30 and TRBJ1-2; D not certain. From germline, CDR1 is GTSNPN and CDR2 SVGIG (reference sequence). The V and J ends lost 2 bases and 3 bases respectively, with 10 bases between them. The CDR3 length is 13 residues. CDR3 residues: CAWSPTADYGYTF. Here the CDR3 DNA reads TGTGCCTGGAGTCCCACAGCCGACTATGGCTACACCTTC.

A few counts support this clone. For the CDR3, the DNA is TGTGCCAGCAGCTTAGGCGGGACTAGCAGCTCCTACGAGCAGTACTTC. Protein sequence: CASSLGGTSSSYEQYF. This sequence joins TRBV7-8 and TRBJ2-7; 9 bases map to TRBD2. CDR3 length equals 16 residues. V gave up 1 base and J gave up 0 bases; unmatched junction bases: 4. Germline loops: CDR1 SGHVS, CDR2 FQNEAQ.

This clone was seen a handful of times. The chain links TRBV7-7 to TRBJ2-5; D possibly corresponds to TRBD2 (6 bases). Germline V lookup: CDR1 SSHAT, CDR2 FNYEAQ (reference sequence). The CDR3 totals 15 residues. Trimming took 1 base from V and 3 from J, leaving 12 bases between them. In nucleotides, the CDR3 is TGTGCCAGCAGCTTAGAAAGGGCGGGGAAAGAGACCCAGTACTTC. Its translation is CASSLERAGKETQYF.

The chain has TRBV29-1 and TRBJ2-1; 10 bases are a match to TRBD2. J lost 5 bases, V lost 7 bases, and 20 bases had no gene match. From germline, CDR1 is SQVTM and CDR2 ANQGSEA. CDR3 length equals 18 residues. The CDR3 is CSAGSVGLVAGGHNEQFF. The DNA for the CDR3 is TGCAGCGCTGGGTCCGTCGGACTAGTAGCGGGGGGCCACAATGAGCAGTTCTTC.

This chain connects TRBV5-6 to TRBJ1-5; 7 bases align to TRBD1. The CDR3 covers 14 residues. The trim removed 2 bases at V and 2 bases at J, leaving 1 base unmatched. Germline lookup yields CDR1 SGHDT and CDR2 YYEEEE. The CDR3 region is CASSFTGGNQPQHF. The CDR3 DNA sequence: TGTGCCAGCAGCTTCACAGGGGGCAATCAGCCCCAGCATTTT.